This T cell receptor (beta chain) was observed in a study of human T cells and chemical hapten exposure. Across the whole study: Patients' scalps got diphenylcyclopropenone weekly throughout the approximately 25-week study.

This CDR3 is 14 amino acids long. Per germline, CDR1 SGDLS and CDR2 YYNGEE. V shed 2 bases, J shed 5 bases, and the junction held 4 bases outside the gene matches. TCRdb redid the calling of the RACE reads with MiXCR, one entry per CDR3 protein. The table lists 70,000 to 90,000 distinct CDR3 sequences, 10% to 14% of them singletons. Time point given: patch test 3, about 24 weeks after DPC sensitization. Treatment: therapeutic diphenylcyclopropenone sensitization with weekly scalp DPC. The sequence was collected from a woman in her forties or fifties with alopecia areata. Some clones in this sample may be carry-over from other donors' samples. The chain carries TRBV9 and TRBJ1-5, with 7 bases that match TRBD1. Source: whole blood, taken in connection with sensitization to the hapten diphenylcyclopropenone (DPC). CDR3 residues: CASSVGQEDQPQHF. The CDR3 coding sequence is TGTGCCAGCAGCGTCGGACAGGAGGATCAGCCCCAGCATTTT.